These 32 T cell receptor beta chains came from one sample sequenced in a study of blood T cells in healthy people across ages. The use of a sample-barcoded 5' primer and a J-beta primer mix characterized a second PCR of about 7 to 12 cycles. One entry per CDR3 protein results from TCRdb running MiXCR on the 5' RACE reads. The table shows about 1.8 million distinct CDR3 sequences, with roughly 49% occurring only once. Sequencing input: blood. All receptors come from a woman in her 40s in good health.

The rearrangement joins TRBV11-1 to TRBJ2-7; 9 bases are shared with TRBD1. The J segment lost 3 bases and the V segment lost 2 bases, leaving 8 bases of the junction unmatched. Germline V gene lookup returns CDR1 SGHAT and CDR2 FQDESV (reference sequence). CDR3 length equals 16 residues. The CDR3 DNA reads TGTGCCAGCAGCTTACTACCGGGACAGGGTCTCTACGAGCAGTACTTC. Translation: CASSLLPGQGLYEQYF.

This clonotype occurred a few times. The rearrangement links TRBV7-8 to TRBJ1-6; 8 bases agree with TRBD1. J was trimmed by 9 bases and V by 4 bases; bases with no gene match: 14. In germline, CDR1 is SGHVS, CDR2 FQNEAQ. CDR3 size: 17 residues. CDR3 amino acids: CASSSNRNRGTSSPLHF. DNA of the CDR3: TGTGCCAGCAGCTCTAATCGGAACAGGGGGACTTCTTCACCCCTCCACTTT.

The sample holds a few counts of this clonotype. V is TRBV27 and J is TRBJ2-1; tentatively, D is TRBD2 (6 bases). There are 14 residues in the CDR3. Per the germline V gene, CDR1 is MNHEY and CDR2 is SMNVEV (reference sequence). Trimming cost V 0 bases and J 6 bases, with 9 bases left between them. The CDR3 is CASSLSGGSNEQFF. As DNA, the CDR3 is TGTGCCAGCAGTTTATCAGGAGGGAGCAATGAGCAGTTCTTC.

This clonotype was observed once. V usage is TRBV9 and J usage is TRBJ1-1, with a tentative D call TRBD1 (5 bases). The CDR3 has 14 amino acids. CDR1 and CDR2 (germline): SGDLS, YYNGEE. The ends were cut back, 2 bases at V and 1 base at J, with 9 bases in the middle. The CDR3 protein is CASSVRRENTEAFF. CDR3 nucleotide sequence: TGTGCCAGCAGCGTCCGCAGGGAGAACACTGAAGCTTTCTTT.

This rearrangement joins TRBV5-1 to TRBJ2-3; D is tentatively TRBD1 or TRBD2 (5 bases each). The CDR3 extends over 12 amino acids. The V end was cut by 5 bases, the J end by 6 bases, with 10 bases between. The germline V gene has CDR1 SGHRS and CDR2 YFSETQ. The CDR3 DNA follows: TGCGCCAGCAGGACAGAGGGGGATACGCAGTATTTT. Translating it yields CASRTEGDTQYF.

Regarding this clonotype: One end of the junction does not line up with germline, which may come from a read error. The gene calls are TRBV11-1 and TRBJ1-4; D gene ambiguous. This CDR3 has 15 amino acids. The germline V gene encodes CDR1 SGHAT and CDR2 FQDESV (reference sequence). As DNA, the CDR3 is TGTGCCCGCAGCCTCCGGGCGACCCCTAATGAAAGACTGTTTTTT. Amino acids: CARSLRATPNERLFF.

Ten or more counts support this clonotype. The chain combines TRBV7-2 with TRBJ2-7, with no clear D. CDR1 and CDR2 from the germline V gene are SGHTA and FQGNSA. The CDR3 has 11 amino acids. Between the trimmed V and J ends, which lost 4 bases and 6 bases, there was a span of 7 bases. The CDR3 protein is CASSSGPEQYF. CDR3 sequence (DNA): TGTGCCAGCAGCTCCGGACCCGAGCAGTACTTC.

J is TRBJ1-2 and V is TRBV10-3; 10 nucleotides align to TRBD1. The V gene's germline CDR1 is ENHRY and CDR2 SYGVKD. Trimming took 4 bases from V and 8 from J; bases not matched to a gene: 4. This CDR3 has 13 residues. The CDR3 protein is CAISATGGAGYTF. Here the CDR3 DNA reads TGTGCCATCAGTGCGACAGGGGGCGCGGGCTACACCTTC.

This chain uses TRBV2 with TRBJ2-7, with TRBD1 as a possible D gene (5 bases). CDR3 length: 12 residues. CDR1 is SNHLY and CDR2 is FYNNEI in the germline V gene. V was clipped by 6 bases and J by 6 bases, with 12 bases between them. The CDR3: CASRVTRAEQYF. Here the CDR3 DNA reads TGTGCCAGCAGGGTAACCAGGGCCGAGCAGTACTTC. The entire variable domain, with the rest obtained from reference TRBV2 and TRBJ2-7, is as follows: EPEVTQTPSHQVTQMGQEVILRCVPISNHLYFYWYRQILGQKVEFLVSFYNNEISEKSEIFDDQFSVERPDGSNFTLKIRSTKLEDSAMYFCASRVTRAEQYFGPGTRLTVT.

The chain recombines TRBV5-1 with TRBJ2-7; D possibly matches TRBD1 or TRBD2 (6 bases each). The end of the DNA is better explained by TRBJ2-5, so the J call may be wrong. The CDR3 length is 14 residues. The germline V gene encodes CDR1 SGHRS and CDR2 YFSETQ. This chain's CDR3 is CASSLATGTGTQYF. The CDR3 nucleotides read TGCGCCAGCAGCTTGGCCACAGGGACTGGGACCCAGTACTTC.

This clonotype was seen only once. The chain carries TRBV12-3 or TRBV12-4 and TRBJ1-5; D not resolved. The CDR3 is made up of 12 amino acids. Trimming pared 6 bases from V and 8 bases from J, leaving 11 bases between. CDR3: CASSRRGEPQHF. CDR3 in DNA: TGTGCCAGCAGCCGGAGAGGTGAGCCCCAGCATTTT.

This chain links TRBV6-5 with TRBJ2-7; D gene unclear. Trimming cost V 0 bases and J 2 bases, with 11 bases left between them. This CDR3 spans 15 amino acids. CDR1 and CDR2 from the germline V gene are MNHEY and SVGAGI. DNA for the CDR3: TGTGCCAGCAGTTACTCGGCGGCGTCCCCCTACGAGCAGTACTTC. This gives the protein CASSYSAASPYEQYF.

The rearrangement joins TRBV12-3 or TRBV12-4 to TRBJ2-4, with 10 bases that match TRBD2. V lost 6 bases, J lost 0 bases, and 5 bases stayed unmatched. The CDR3 contains 16 residues. The CDR3: CASSPQRGGAKNIQYF. In DNA, the CDR3 is TGTGCCAGCAGCCCTCAGCGGGGGGGAGCCAAAAACATTCAGTACTTC.

The rearrangement links TRBV20-1 to TRBJ1-1, with TRBD1 as a possible D gene (5 bases). Deletions cut 0 bases from V and 4 bases from J, with 12 bases between. The CDR3 has 14 amino acids. Looked up from germline, CDR1 is DFQATT and CDR2 is SNEGSKA (reference sequence). The CDR3 spells CSARELGQGTEAFF. CDR3 DNA: TGCAGTGCTAGAGAATTAGGGCAGGGCACTGAAGCTTTCTTT.

The DNA for the CDR3 is TGCAGCGTTGTAGGCAGGGTGAACGAGCAGTACTTC. This gives the protein CSVVGRVNEQYF. The chain combines TRBV29-1 with TRBJ2-5, with TRBD1 as a possible D gene (5 bases). The DNA end is a closer match to TRBJ2-7, so the J assignment may be wrong. The CDR3 runs to 12 residues. Germline CDR1 reads SQVTM; CDR2 reads ANQGSEA.

The V and J genes are TRBV20-1 and TRBJ2-5, with 7 nucleotides matching TRBD1. The CDR3 has 14 amino acids. Trimming removed 7 bases from V and 5 bases from J; junction bases left unmatched: 13. In germline, CDR1 is DFQATT, CDR2 SNEGSKA (reference sequence). CDR3 residues: CSVSTGETYETQYF. The CDR3 DNA sequence: TGCAGTGTATCTACAGGGGAAACGTACGAGACCCAGTACTTC.

V usage is TRBV6-1 and J usage is TRBJ1-5; D not resolved. The CDR3 has 11 residues. V lost 8 bases to trimming and J lost 15 bases, with 17 bases between them. The germline CDR1 and CDR2 sequences are MNHNS and SASEGT. Here the CDR3 DNA reads TGTGCCAGCGGAATCCATCTCCTGGGGCATTTT. Translated, it gives CASGIHLLGHF.

The sample holds one count of this clonotype. The chain recombines TRBV20-1 with TRBJ2-7, with 11 bases aligning to TRBD2. CDR1 and CDR2 (germline): DFQATT, SNEGSKA (reference sequence). This CDR3 comprises 14 residues. Trimming cost V 6 bases and J 6 bases; bases outside gene matches: 10. The CDR3 sequence: CSALSGGAPLEQYF. The DNA of the CDR3 is TGCAGTGCACTTAGCGGGGGGGCCCCGCTCGAGCAGTACTTC.

The chain uses TRBV11-2 and TRBJ2-3, with a possible D match to TRBD2 (5 bases). The CDR3 is 14 amino acids. Trimming cost V 2 bases and J 7 bases, with 13 bases left between them. Germline values: CDR1 SGHAT, CDR2 FQNNGV. The CDR3 loop reads CASSLIGSGNTQYF. Here the CDR3 DNA reads TGTGCCAGCAGCTTAATCGGCAGCGGAAATACGCAGTATTTT.

The V and J genes are TRBV28 and TRBJ1-1; D uncertain. The CDR3 is 15 residues long. V lost 6 bases and J lost 1, with 15 bases in between. CDR1 is MDHEN and CDR2 is SYDVKM in the germline V gene. This chain's CDR3 is CASSPPGSANTEAFF. In DNA, the CDR3 is TGTGCCAGCAGCCCGCCGGGCTCGGCGAACACTGAAGCTTTCTTT.

The genes are TRBV16 and TRBJ1-6, with D maybe TRBD1 (5 bases). Germline V lookup: CDR1 KGHSY, CDR2 FQNENV. The V end lost 0 bases, the J end lost 13 bases, and 10 bases lay between the germline ends. This CDR3 spans 13 amino acids. This CDR3 is CASSQSGVSPLHF. In DNA form, the CDR3 reads TGTGCCAGCAGCCAATCGGGGGTTTCTCCCCTCCACTTT.

This clonotype was picked up a small number of times. The chain employs TRBV15 and TRBJ2-7, with TRBD1 identical over 7 bases. The junction had 4 bases not matched to a gene; V was cut back by 1 base and J by 1 base. Per germline, CDR1 LNHNV and CDR2 YYDKDF (reference sequence). The length of the CDR3 is 15 residues. CDR3 in DNA: TGTGCCACCAGCAGAGCGACAGGGTTATCCTACGAGCAGTACTTC. Translated: CATSRATGLSYEQYF.

V gene TRBV29-1 combines with J gene TRBJ1-2; no clear D. V was shortened by 4 bases and J by 1 base, with 10 bases between the two germline ends. The CDR3 extends over 13 amino acids. Germline loops: CDR1 SQVTM, CDR2 ANQGSEA. Here the CDR3 reads CSVGSLLNYGYTF. CDR3 bases: TGCAGCGTTGGCAGCCTCCTTAACTATGGCTACACCTTC.

J is TRBJ1-6 and V is TRBV27, with D uncertain. Germline assignment: CDR1 MNHEY and CDR2 SMNVEV (reference sequence). This CDR3 is 13 amino acids long. With 5 bases removed from V and 9 bases from J, the gap between germline ends came to 11 bases. The CDR3, as DNA: TGTGCCAGCAGTATATTTAACGGTTCACCCCTCCACTTT. Translation gives CASSIFNGSPLHF.

This clonotype came up once. The CDR3 loop is CASSTQTNYGYTF. CDR3 sequence (DNA): TGTGCCAGCAGTACACAGACTAACTATGGCTACACCTTC. The rearrangement uses TRBV11-2 and TRBJ1-2; D is unclear. V lost 6 bases and J 0 bases, leaving 8 bases between the germline ends. In germline, CDR1 is SGHAT, CDR2 FQNNGV. The CDR3 length is 13 residues.

The chain combines TRBV27 with TRBJ1-2; D is possibly TRBD1 (5 bases). Deletions cut 4 bases from V and 4 bases from J, with 16 bases between. Germline CDR1 MNHEY, CDR2 SMNVEV (reference sequence). The CDR3 extends over 15 amino acids. The CDR3 here is CASSSTTESIYGYTF. The CDR3 nucleotides are TGTGCCAGCAGTTCCACGACAGAATCAATCTATGGCTACACCTTC.

This clonotype was observed a few times. The V and J genes are TRBV27 and TRBJ1-2; TRBD1 is a possible D gene (6 bases). The CDR3 totals 15 residues. Between the trimmed V and J ends, which lost 6 bases and 2 bases, there was a span of 16 bases. Germline assignment: CDR1 MNHEY and CDR2 SMNVEV (reference sequence). The CDR3 sequence: CASRPGGPVNYGYTF. As DNA, the CDR3 is TGTGCCAGCAGGCCGGGGGGGCCGGTGAACTATGGCTACACCTTC.

About this clonotype itself: An end of the junction differs from the germline gene, which may be a read error. The gene calls are TRBV25-1 and TRBJ2-3; D is perhaps TRBD1 (5 bases). Germline V gene lookup returns CDR1 MGHDK and CDR2 SYGVNS. This CDR3 has 13 amino acids. The CDR3: CASSDRGTDMQYF. Written as DNA, the CDR3 is TGTGCCAGCAGTGATAGGGGCACAGATATGCAGTATTTT.

In this sample, this clonotype turned up many times. The V and J genes are TRBV9 and TRBJ2-3; 8 nucleotides line up with TRBD2. The germline gives CDR1 SGDLS, CDR2 YYNGEE. CDR3 length: 15 residues. Trimming cost V 5 bases and J 3 bases; bases outside gene matches: 8. The CDR3 sequence is CASSATSGGTDTQYF. CDR3 bases: TGTGCCAGCAGTGCAACTAGCGGCGGAACAGATACGCAGTATTTT.

V usage is TRBV6-5 and J usage is TRBJ2-1; 8 positions agree with TRBD2. The CDR3 sequence is 14 residues long. After removal of 8 bases from V and 0 bases from J, the junction contained 3 bases not matched to a gene. Germline V gives CDR1 MNHEY, CDR2 SVGAGI. CDR3 in amino acids: CASQAGDSYNEQFF. The CDR3 DNA sequence: TGTGCCAGCCAAGCGGGGGACTCCTACAATGAGCAGTTCTTC.

This chain uses TRBV7-2 with TRBJ2-5, with 15 positions matching TRBD2. CDR3 length: 16 amino acids. V lost 0 bases and J lost 13; bases outside the gene matches: 9. Germline CDR1 and CDR2: SGHTA and FQGNSA. This CDR3 reads CASSLAEGTSGGSGYF. The CDR3 nucleotides read TGTGCCAGCAGCTTAGCGGAAGGGACTAGCGGGGGGTCGGGGTACTTC.

On this clonotype: A read error is possible here, since a much larger clone lies one base away. The rearrangement links TRBV7-2 to TRBJ2-5; D not resolved. The CDR3 spans 13 residues. Germline V lookup: CDR1 SGHTA, CDR2 FQGNSA. Trimming removed 3 bases from V and 11 bases from J, with 16 bases in between. The CDR3 DNA is TGTGCCAGCAGCTTCGAGGCTTACAATGAGCAGTACTTC. This gives the protein CASSFEAYNEQYF.